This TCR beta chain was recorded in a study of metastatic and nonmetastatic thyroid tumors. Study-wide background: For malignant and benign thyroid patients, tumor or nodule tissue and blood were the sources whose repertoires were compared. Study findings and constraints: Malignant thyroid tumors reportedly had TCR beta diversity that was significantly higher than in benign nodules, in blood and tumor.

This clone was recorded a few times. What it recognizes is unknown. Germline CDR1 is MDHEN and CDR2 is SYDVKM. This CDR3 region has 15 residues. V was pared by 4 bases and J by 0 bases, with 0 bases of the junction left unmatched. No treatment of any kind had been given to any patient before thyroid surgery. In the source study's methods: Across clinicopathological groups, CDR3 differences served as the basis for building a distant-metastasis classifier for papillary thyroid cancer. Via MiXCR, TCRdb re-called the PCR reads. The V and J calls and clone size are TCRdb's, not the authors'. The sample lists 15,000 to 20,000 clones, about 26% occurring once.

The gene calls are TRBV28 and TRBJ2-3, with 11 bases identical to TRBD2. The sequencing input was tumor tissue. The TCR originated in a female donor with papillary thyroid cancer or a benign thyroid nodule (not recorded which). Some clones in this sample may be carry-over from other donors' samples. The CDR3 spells CASSWTSGSTDTQYF. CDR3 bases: TGTGCCAGCAGTTGGACTAGCGGGAGCACAGATACGCAGTATTTT. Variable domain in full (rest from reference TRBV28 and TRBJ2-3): DVKVTQSSRYLVKRTGEKVFLECVQDMDHENMFWYRQDPGLGLRLIYFSYDVKMKEKGDIPEGYSVSREKKERFSLILESASTNQTSMYLCASSWTSGSTDTQYFGPGTRLTVL.